This TCR beta chain was found in a study of CD8 T cells in ankylosing spondylitis. Regarding the study as a whole: There were earlier reports of some motif variants in reactive arthritis synovial fluid and blood. Reportedly, disease-linked clones are significantly enriched in ankylosing spondylitis patients' matched synovial fluid.

This CDR3 contains 15 residues. Germline lookup yields CDR1 LNHDA and CDR2 SQIVND (reference sequence). The germline V and J ends were trimmed by 4 bases and 3 bases, with 12 bases remaining between them. This clonotype occurred many times. The target antigen is unknown. MiXCR was run by TCRdb on the 5' RACE reads, yielding one entry per CDR3 protein. The table shows 25,000 to 35,000 distinct CDR3 sequences, with 7.2% occurring only once. The sequencing input was blood, either unsorted or a sorted T cell fraction (not recorded which). The genes are TRBV19 and TRBJ2-2; D may be TRBD2 (5 bases). The sequence derives from a male donor with ankylosing spondylitis or in good health (not recorded which). The CDR3 here is CASSTLRVYTGELFF. CDR3 coding DNA: TGTGCCAGTAGTACTTTGCGGGTTTACACCGGGGAGCTGTTTTTT.